This T cell receptor (beta chain) was documented in a study of blood T cell repertoires in COVID-19. About the research overall: Whether acute or convalescent, the COVID-19 samples came from the United States, Italy and Spain.

Germline CDR1 and CDR2: MNHEY and SVGEGT. V lost 2 bases and J 0 bases, leaving 14 bases between the germline ends. The CDR3 contains 16 residues. Authors' analysis steps: Using reference gene primer amplification, nucleated cell counts were estimated. The method was immunoSEQ multiplex PCR; TCRdb's version includes in-frame clones alone and lacks a portion of them. V and J calls and clone size come straight from that table; D and trimming were deduced from the DNA. The data contain around 50,000 clones, over 75% of them singletons. Sequenced input: peripheral blood. The genes are TRBV6-2 or TRBV6-3 and TRBJ2-7, with D possibly TRBD2 on 6 matching bases. This receptor was identified in a man aged 50 to 59 with active COVID-19. The CDR3 spells CASSYAGPTLSYEQYF. DNA of the CDR3: TGTGCCAGCAGTTACGCGGGACCGACCCTCTCCTACGAGCAGTACTTC.